The 27 T cell receptor beta chains presented below share a single source sample, sequenced in a study of a mutant IDH1 vaccine in newly diagnosed glioma. Clones were sequenced by immunoSEQ multiplex PCR, and TCRdb holds only the in-frame ones, with some missing. Altogether some 30,000 clones are present, approximately 88% being singletons, with the ten largest covering around 2.4%. Time point indicated: week 23, last vaccination. The study gave 300 ug of mutant IDH1 20-mer peptide per vaccine dose, with topical imiquimod. These receptors' antigens are unknown. The sequencing used PBMCs, collected from a glioma patient whose treatment included an IDH1 peptide vaccine. These receptors originate from a middle-aged man with glioma.

This clone was seen only once. V and J are TRBV4-2 and TRBJ2-3; 7 bases match TRBD2. Per germline, CDR1 LGHNA and CDR2 YNFKEQ. This CDR3 has 15 residues. Trimming took 4 bases from V and 0 from J; bases not matched to a gene: 4. The DNA for the CDR3 is TGTGCCAGCAGCCGTAGACTAGCCAGCACAGATACGCAGTATTTT. Translation gives CASSRRLASTDTQYF.

The chain couples TRBV30 to TRBJ2-2; no clear D gene. Germline lookup yields CDR1 GTSNPN and CDR2 SVGIG (reference sequence). The V end lost 4 bases, the J end lost 2 bases, and 8 bases lay between the germline ends. The CDR3 is 13 amino acids. The CDR3 region is CAWTLTNTGELFF. CDR3 nucleotide sequence: TGTGCCTGGACCTTGACTAACACCGGGGAGCTGTTTTTT.

The chain is built from TRBV29-1 and TRBJ2-1; D tentatively reads TRBD1 or TRBD2 (5 bases each). V was shortened by 3 bases and J by 15 bases, with 15 bases between the two germline ends. The CDR3 has 11 residues. Germline V gives CDR1 SQVTM, CDR2 ANQGSEA. The CDR3, as DNA: TGCAGCGTTGATTGGGGGACCATACTGTTCTTC. This codes for CSVDWGTILFF.

The chain is built from TRBV19 and TRBJ1-4; D remains unclear. This CDR3 spans 16 amino acids. The germline V gene has CDR1 LNHDA and CDR2 SQIVND (reference sequence). The ends were cut back, 0 bases at V and 2 bases at J, with 10 bases in the middle. The CDR3 sequence: CASSIDWTATNEKLFF. CDR3 DNA sequence: TGTGCCAGTAGTATAGATTGGACTGCGACTAATGAAAAACTGTTTTTT.

This chain connects TRBV18 to TRBJ2-6, with 10 bases aligning to TRBD1. This CDR3 has 17 residues. Trimming cost V 3 bases and J 2 bases; bases outside gene matches: 4. Germline CDR1 and CDR2: KGHSH and LQKENI. The CDR3 here is CASSPETGGTGANVLTF. CDR3 DNA sequence: TGTGCCAGCTCACCGGAGACAGGGGGCACTGGGGCCAACGTCCTGACTTTC.

The V and J genes are TRBV5-1 and TRBJ2-1; 7 positions match TRBD2. CDR3 length equals 15 residues. V lost 0 bases, J lost 6 bases, and 6 bases stayed unmatched. CDR1 SGHRS and CDR2 YFSETQ come from the germline V gene. The CDR3 loop is CASSLVGSGGNEQFF. In DNA form, the CDR3 reads TGCGCCAGCAGCTTGGTTGGGTCGGGAGGCAATGAGCAGTTCTTC.

The V and J genes are TRBV5-1 and TRBJ1-2; the D is unclear. V lost 0 bases and J lost 7, with 16 bases in between. This CDR3 spans 15 amino acids. The germline V gene has CDR1 SGHRS and CDR2 YFSETQ. This chain's CDR3 is CASSLAQVGGRGYTF. The CDR3 region has the DNA TGCGCCAGCAGCTTGGCCCAGGTTGGCGGACGTGGCTACACCTTC.

This chain joins TRBV14 and TRBJ1-1; no clear D gene. V was clipped by 0 bases and J by 7 bases, with 9 bases between them. The CDR3 is 13 residues long. Germline CDR1 SGHDN, CDR2 FVKESK. CDR3 sequence (DNA): TGTGCCAGCAGCCAAGATTGGAACGGTGAAGCTTTCTTT. It yields the protein CASSQDWNGEAFF.

The chain recombines TRBV21-1 with TRBJ1-5; the table calls TRBD1, which could not be checked here. TRBV21-1 is an annotated pseudogene. The CDR3 consists of 13 residues. As DNA, the CDR3 is TGTGCCAGCATACATTGGCATCATCAGCCCCAGCATTTT. It codes for CASIHWHHQPQHF.

The chain has TRBV5-4 and TRBJ2-5; TRBD1 agrees at 9 bases. J lost 3 bases, V lost 4 bases, and 7 bases had no gene match. The CDR3 totals 15 residues. Germline assignment: CDR1 SGHNT and CDR2 YYREEE (reference sequence). The CDR3 here is CASSPDRTGEETQYF. The DNA of the CDR3 is TGTGCCAGCAGCCCCGACCGGACAGGGGAAGAGACCCAGTACTTC.

The V gene is TRBV6-5, the J gene TRBJ1-4; unclear D gene. The germline V and J ends were trimmed by 6 bases and 0 bases, with 11 bases remaining between them. The CDR3 totals 15 residues. Germline V CDR1 and CDR2: MNHEY, SVGAGI. The CDR3 nucleotides are TGTGCCAGCAGAACCAACGGAGCAACTAATGAAAAACTGTTTTTT. Its protein product is CASRTNGATNEKLFF.

J is TRBJ1-4 and V is TRBV6-5; D not certain. V lost 6 bases to trimming and J lost 8 bases, with 10 bases between them. The length of the CDR3 is 12 residues. Germline V CDR1 and CDR2: MNHEY, SVGAGI. CDR3 residues: CASRGLGEKLFF. CDR3 in DNA: TGTGCCAGCAGGGGGTTGGGCGAAAAACTGTTTTTT.

The V and J genes are TRBV11-2 and TRBJ2-7; 8 nucleotides match TRBD2. The germline gives CDR1 SGHAT, CDR2 FQNNGV. After removal of 1 base from V and 2 bases from J, the junction contained 7 bases not matched to a gene. The CDR3 is 16 residues long. The CDR3 DNA sequence: TGTGCCAGCAGCTTAGGCCCCGGGACTAGGGCCTACGAGCAGTACTTC. It is translated as CASSLGPGTRAYEQYF.

Points on this clone: Other nucleotide sequences in the sample specify the same CDR3. The chain employs TRBV28 and TRBJ1-2; D might be TRBD1 (5 bases). Trimming took off 2 bases at V and 4 bases at J, with 8 bases between the two ends. This CDR3 is 13 amino acids long. CDR1 and CDR2 from the germline V gene are MDHEN and SYDVKM. The CDR3 DNA is TGTGCCAGCAGTTTAAGGGGTCTCTATGGCTACACCTTC. This translates into CASSLRGLYGYTF.

This sequence joins TRBV10-1 and TRBJ1-1; 7 positions match TRBD1. The CDR3 contains 15 residues. J gave up 4 bases and V 6 bases, and 11 bases lay outside the gene matches. Germline V gene data show CDR1 as WNHNN and CDR2 as SYGVQD (reference sequence). The CDR3 coding sequence is TGCGCCAGCAGGGCCGGGACAGTGGGACGCACTGAAGCTTTCTTT. This sequence encodes CASRAGTVGRTEAFF.

CDR3 coding DNA: TGCGCCAGCAGCCGAGACGCTGGGGCCAACGTCCTGACTTTC. The encoded protein is CASSRDAGANVLTF. The genes are TRBV5-1 and TRBJ2-6; D gene unclear. The CDR3 covers 14 residues. Germline V gene sequence: CDR1 SGHRS, CDR2 YFSETQ. Trimming shortened V by 4 bases and J by 2 bases, and 7 bases separated the two germline ends. The variable domain in full, completed from reference TRBV5-1 and TRBJ2-6, reads KAGVTQTPRYLIKTRGQQVTLSCSPISGHRSVSWYQQTPGQGLQFLFEYFSETQRNKGNFPGRFSGRQFSNSRSEMNVSTLELGDSALYLCASSRDAGANVLTFGAGSRLTVL.

The rearrangement links TRBV19 to TRBJ2-1; 9 bases are a match to TRBD2. CDR3 length equals 17 residues. The germline CDR1 and CDR2 sequences are LNHDA and SQIVND (reference sequence). Trimming took 3 bases from V and 10 from J; bases not matched to a gene: 16. The CDR3 region is CASSIPFRLAEAPEQFF. CDR3 coding DNA: TGTGCCAGTAGTATCCCCTTCAGACTAGCGGAGGCTCCGGAGCAGTTCTTC. The whole variable domain, remainder taken from reference TRBV19 and TRBJ2-1, is DGGITQSPKYLFRKEGQNVTLSCEQNLNHDAMYWYRQDPGQGLRLIYYSQIVNDFQKGDIAEGYSVSREKKESFPLTVTSAQKNPTAFYLCASSIPFRLAEAPEQFFGPGTRLTVL.

The chain couples TRBV4-1 to TRBJ2-5, with D maybe TRBD1 (7 bases). Germline V lookup: CDR1 MGHRA, CDR2 YSYEKL. Trimming removed 6 bases at V and 4 bases at J, with 21 bases between. This CDR3 contains 16 residues. The CDR3 nucleotides are TGCGCCAGCAGTCTTCAGGACAGGACCGGGGGAGAGACCCAGTACTTC. This sequence encodes CASSLQDRTGGETQYF.

The rearrangement uses TRBV2 and TRBJ2-5; TRBD1 matches at 9 bases. The CDR3 is made up of 15 amino acids. J lost 1 base, V lost 6 bases, and 6 bases had no gene match. Germline assignment: CDR1 SNHLY and CDR2 FYNNEI. CDR3 in amino acids: CASSDRGLFQETQYF. As DNA, the CDR3 is TGTGCCAGCAGCGACAGGGGGTTATTCCAAGAGACCCAGTACTTC.

The J gene is TRBJ1-5, the V gene TRBV7-2; D is undetermined. CDR3 length: 15 residues. Trimming shortened V by 1 base and J by 0 bases, and 7 bases separated the two germline ends. From germline, CDR1 is SGHTA and CDR2 FQGNSA. In DNA, the CDR3 is TGTGCCAGCAGCTTAGGGCGCTATAGCAATCAGCCCCAGCATTTT. Translation: CASSLGRYSNQPQHF.

The genes are TRBV5-1 and TRBJ2-2; 8 bases map to TRBD1. Germline CDR1 reads SGHRS; CDR2 reads YFSETQ. This CDR3 comprises 16 residues. With 7 bases clipped from V and 1 base from J, the junction kept 9 bases outside the gene matches. CDR3 region: CASRGDRIGNTGELFF. The CDR3 nucleotides read TGCGCCAGCCGAGGGGACAGGATCGGGAACACCGGGGAGCTGTTTTTT.

The chain recombines TRBV12-5 with TRBJ2-1; TRBD1 aligns across 7 bases. The CDR3 loop spans 17 amino acids. J lost 1 base, V lost 3 bases, and 9 bases had no gene match. Germline V gene lookup returns CDR1 LGHNT and CDR2 FRNRAP. As DNA, the CDR3 is TGTGCTAGTGGTTTTGATTGGGGACAGTTGTCCTACAATGAGCAGTTCTTC. Its protein is CASGFDWGQLSYNEQFF. The full variable domain, rest sourced from reference TRBV12-5 and TRBJ2-1, is DARVTQTPRHKVTEMGQEVTMRCQPILGHNTVFWYRQTMMQGLELLAYFRNRAPLDDSGMPKDRFSAEMPDATLATLKIQPSEPRDSAVYFCASGFDWGQLSYNEQFFGPGTRLTVL.

The chain joins TRBV18 to TRBJ2-6; 12 positions match TRBD1. From germline, CDR1 is KGHSH and CDR2 LQKENI. The CDR3 sequence is 20 residues long. The junction had 13 bases not matched to a gene; V was cut back by 3 bases and J by 4 bases. CDR3 DNA: TGTGCCAGCTCACCTTATCCGGGACAGGGGGCTTTTCAGGGGGCCAACGTCCTGACTTTC. Translation: CASSPYPGQGAFQGANVLTF. The variable domain in full, completed from reference TRBV18 and TRBJ2-6, reads NAGVMQNPRHLVRRRGQEARLRCSPMKGHSHVYWYRQLPEEGLKFMVYLQKENIIDESGMPKERFSAEFPKEGPSILRIQQVVRGDSAAYFCASSPYPGQGAFQGANVLTFGAGSRLTVL.

CDR3 protein: CASSIVLAGGGEQYF. In DNA form, the CDR3 reads TGTGCCAGTAGTATCGTTTTGGCGGGAGGTGGAGAGCAGTACTTC. The genes are TRBV19 and TRBJ2-7; 8 bases align to TRBD2. Germline lookup yields CDR1 LNHDA and CDR2 SQIVND (reference sequence). CDR3 length: 15 amino acids. V shed 3 bases and J 7 bases; nucleotides not matched to a gene: 11.

CDR3 protein: CASSAFYGYTF. The CDR3 region has the DNA TGTGCCAGCAGTGCATTCTATGGCTACACCTTC. The chain has TRBV2 and TRBJ1-2; D gene unclear. With 4 bases removed from V and 4 bases from J, the gap between germline ends came to 4 bases. In germline, CDR1 is SNHLY, CDR2 FYNNEI. This CDR3 has 11 amino acids.

This sequence joins TRBV6-6 and TRBJ1-5, with 7 bases that match TRBD1. The germline V gene has CDR1 MNHNY and CDR2 SVGAGI (reference sequence). The CDR3 extends over 15 amino acids. Losses at the gene ends were 5 bases for V and 3 bases for J; bases not matched to a gene: 7. CDR3 DNA: TGTGCCAGCAGTGACAAAGGACAGGCCAATCAGCCCCAGCATTTT. This gives the protein CASSDKGQANQPQHF.

This rearrangement joins TRBV29-1 to TRBJ2-4; D possibly corresponds to TRBD1 (6 bases). Germline values: CDR1 SQVTM, CDR2 ANQGSEA. This CDR3 is 12 amino acids long. Trimming cost V 6 bases and J 5 bases, with 11 bases left between them. The DNA of the CDR3 is TGCAGCGTCGGGACACCTGAAAACATTCAGTACTTC. Residues: CSVGTPENIQYF.